This TCR beta chain originates from a study of cytomegalovirus exposure and HLA in healthy donors (dated by TCRdb to the late 2010s). With respect to the entire study: An earlier analysis of approximately 590 of the donors reported 276 Gb of sequence data and some 120 million unique TCR beta sequences from 150 million to 200 million T cells. An early release that covered fewer than 750 HLA-typed donors contained approximately 300 gigabases of sequencing data and approximately 85 million unique TCR sequences. Of the 300 to 450 genotyped donors, approximately 83% fell in the genetic ancestry cluster associated with self-reported Caucasian donors. The study aimed to test whether cataloging public T cell receptors could reveal signatures of past pathogen exposure. The study used immunosequencing to profile the T cell repertoires of more than 650 subjects and linked those repertoires to cytomegalovirus serostatus. Along with the roughly 670-subject first cohort, a separate validation cohort of over a hundred different subjects was used. To predict cytomegalovirus infection status, the study combined high-throughput TCR immunosequencing, statistical association of individual TCRs with disease status, and machine learning. A later analysis re-analyzed previously published TCR beta repertoires from 666 donors and added high-resolution HLA genotyping to study TCR occurrence patterns. In the later analysis, no new phenotypic data were used to find candidate immune exposures; instead, reliance was placed on TCR beta sequences and their occurrence across donors. An earlier analysis of 587 of the donors used high-throughput TCR beta sequencing to judge whether each TCR beta V gene segment behaved as functional or pseudogenic. Donor age, sex, ethnicity and CMV serostatus were collected together with the repertoire data. A later genetic analysis took genome-wide SNP genotypes for about 65% of the 666 donors and used that subset as a discovery cohort. All discovery cohort repertoires had been generated on a single sequencing platform. Both class I and class II loci were covered by HLA typing, at four-digit resolution. The number of donors typed differed by locus, with about 629-640 for A, B, C, DRB1 and DQB1, 522 for DQA1, some 570 for DPA1, and around 460 for DPB1. About five DR-DQ haplotypes were handled as single units for association and clustering because linkage in the cohort was strong. On average, 235,054 unique TCR beta nucleotide sequences were sequenced per donor among a few hundred genotyped donors of the cohort, with roughly 20% of those sequences being non-productive. Findings and caveats that apply to the study as a whole: Correlated functional status among segregating V segments might reflect linkage disequilibrium, but an unknown experimental factor could not be ruled out. This cohort had only TCR beta chains sequenced, and the lack of alpha or paired-chain data limited which features could be detected. It was suggested by the authors that the approach could potentially be generalized to other disease states and immunological phenotypes. A few of the identified cytomegalovirus-associated TCR beta chains were confirmed in vitro to be specific for cytomegalovirus antigens. A further reported finding was that TCR beta sequences accurately predicted the HLA-A and HLA-B alleles for most subjects in the first cohort. Sequencing depth was assumed to be roughly uniform across donors in the presence/absence analyses, though that assumption may not hold. In a later genetic analysis, fewer N-insertions in productive TCRs were reported among donors in an Asian-associated ancestry cluster than the roughly 640-donor mean. CMV serostatus was the only immune exposure information available for the cohort. A cluster of highly shared sequence variants was judged likely to be a technical artifact of the sequencing pipeline. In the study, approximately 160 TCR beta chains were listed as associated with cytomegalovirus. Strong co-occurrence of HLA alleles, especially DR and DQ, made assigning TCR associations to individual alleles difficult. A later analysis found that HLA-associated TCR beta chains were more clonally expanded and had lower generation probabilities than equally common non-associated chains. According to a later analysis, parvovirus B19, influenza, CMV and Epstein-Barr virus appeared linked to several top co-occurrence clusters. A later analysis found that most CMV-associated TCR beta chains appeared HLA-restricted, with HLA associations seemingly driven largely by CMV exposure. Across donors, most TCR sequences were observed very rarely, whereas some public TCRs were present in many individuals. Some IMGT-functional V segments, including TRBV6-2 and TRBV6-3, could not be distinguished by the 87-base-pair reads and were therefore excluded. In a later genetic analysis, a missense DCLRE1C variant was associated with V-gene and J-gene trimming of TCR beta chains, and the association was replicated in an independent cohort. The classifier was reported to diagnose cytomegalovirus status with high specificity and sensitivity in both the original and validation cohorts. Because counts were too low, about 15 rarely observed V segments, including chromosome 9 orphons, were left out of the earlier analysis of a few hundred of the donors. Broadly in line with IMGT annotations, most TCR beta V segments showed up in productive rearrangements about 87% or about 30% of the time in an earlier analysis of several hundred of the donors. Because HLA typing was unavailable for some donors at each locus, only the typed subset was used in association tests. A later analysis found that TCR association rates varied across HLA loci, with DRB1 alleles showing the most associated TCRs and HLA-C alleles the fewest. In a later analysis, some 17,000 TCR beta sequences were associated with specific HLA alleles at a false discovery rate of 0.05.

Note on this clone: Its antigen specificity is not known.

Receptor libraries were prepared by the immunoSEQ multiplex PCR assay. For the multiplex PCR, a mixture combining 60 forward primers for TCR Vbeta segments and 13 reverse primers for TCR Jbeta segments was used. The CDR3 region of rearranged TCR beta genes was amplified from genomic DNA by a multiplex PCR assay. On the Illumina HiSeq System, the amplified TCR beta libraries were sequenced as 87-base-pair reads. On the authors' methods: A later analysis tallied roughly 78 million unique TCR beta chains across the 700 or so repertoires, and some 12 million of those chains were shared by two or more donors. To remove PCR and sequencing errors, raw reads were error-corrected and collapsed into unique sequences using a nearest-neighbor algorithm that merged closely related sequences. CDR3 sequences were aligned to IMGT reference sequences to assign V, D and J gene segments. For a sequence to be retained, a match of at least six nucleotides was required to both a V gene segment and a J gene segment. Rearrangements were classified as productive when the CDR3 lacked stop codons and remained in frame with V and J, and all other rearrangements were classified as non-productive. Following IMGT convention, CDR3 was defined as the stretch from the second conserved V-encoded cysteine to the conserved J-encoded phenylalanine. In an earlier analysis of around 600 of the donors, sequences lacking an unambiguous match to a single V gene segment were excluded. An earlier analysis of 587 of the donors called V segments functional above 56.7% productive rearrangements and segregating when the between-donor standard deviation exceeded 5%. A statistical classification framework was built for diagnosing cytomegalovirus status from the catalog of TCR beta chain sequences. A later analysis assigned V and J genes by comparing TCR nucleotide sequences with IMGT/GENE-DB human TR gene sequences. The TCRdist pipeline was used in a later analysis to assign CDR3 sequences and most-parsimonious VDJ recombination scenarios. In a later analysis, each TCR beta chain was defined by its CDR3 amino acid sequence together with its V-gene family, and reads without a unique V-gene family were excluded. A later analysis removed 550 to 650 highly shared, low-generation-probability nucleotide sequences to deal with suspected cross-contamination and a sequencing artifact. In a later analysis, a clonal expansion index was calculated for each public chain from normalized within-repertoire ranks of inferred template counts. A later analysis computed generation probabilities with a VDJ recombination model fitted to out-of-frame rearrangements, and checked the results against IGoR. In a later analysis, hypergeometric tests were used to score TCR-TCR, TCR-HLA and TCR-CMV co-occurrence, with a repertoire-size bias correction applied to TCR pairs. A later analysis estimated false discovery rates by permuting HLA or CMV assignments 20 times. A later analysis grouped co-occurring TCRs with DBSCAN, adding TCRdist sequence similarity when clustering within HLA-allele-positive subsets. For co-occurrence clustering, repertoires with fewer than 30,000 or more than 120,000 public chains were excluded, along with a handful of repertoires with anomalous nucleotide sharing. TCRdb took over this immuneACCESS table, retaining in-frame rearrangements with V and J assigned. Such tables are incomplete; in checked studies, under half of the missing clones stem from an unresolved V gene, and the remainder is unexplained. V, J and clone size reflect that table, while D and trimming were determined from the DNA. The sample's table lists a count of some 46,000 clones. Jointly, the top ten make up under 2% of the sample.

The cohort was made up of several hundred healthy bone marrow donors. At the time of sampling, all cohort members were nominally healthy, though unrecorded immune exposures were likely present. The donor was CMV seronegative and belonged to the group of 350 to 400 seronegative cohort members. A peripheral blood sample was provided by each donor, and peripheral blood mononuclear cells were used for TCR beta sequencing. Genomic DNA was extracted from the blood cell samples with the Qiagen DNeasy Blood Extraction Kit. The CDR3 covers 13 residues, taking in both the cysteine and the phenylalanine. The CDR3 DNA has 39 bases and is translated from base 1. Looking up the germline V gene (reference sequence) yields CDR1 WNHNN and CDR2 SYGVQD. V is pared back by 6 bases and J by 4 bases, with 9 bases lying between the germline termini.

The TCR sequence derives from a woman under 40 in good health and CMV-seronegative. The specimen sequenced was PBMCs. The sequence is built from TRBV10-1 and TRBJ2-2; a tentative D call is TRBD1 (6 bases match). The sequence in DNA is TGCGCCAGCAGGGACAGTGTCACCGGGGAGCTGTTTTTT. Its translation is CASRDSVTGELFF.